These 32 T cell receptor beta chains were sequenced from one sample in a study of cytomegalovirus exposure and HLA in healthy donors (dated by TCRdb to about 2017). The method was the immunoSEQ multiplex PCR assay. TCRdb took this table from immuneACCESS and kept in-frame rearrangements with V and J called. Such tables lack part of the clones; where checked against another copy, unresolved V genes explain under half of the gap, and the rest is unexplained. This sample has around 150,000 clones in its table, and 88% of those were observed once. The biggest ten clones account for 3% of the sample. What was sequenced was PBMCs. These receptors originate from a man aged 18 to 29 in good health and CMV-seronegative.

The rearrangement joins TRBV4-1 to TRBJ2-7, with D maybe TRBD1 (6 bases). CDR3 length: 15 amino acids. V dropped 1 base and J dropped 2 bases, with 12 bases sitting between them. The V gene's germline CDR1 is MGHRA and CDR2 YSYEKL. CDR3 region: CASSQVGDTAYEQYV. The CDR3 nucleotides read TGCGCCAGCAGCCAAGTCGGGGACACCGCCTACGAGCAGTACGTC.

The chain links TRBV19 to TRBJ2-1; 7 positions agree with TRBD2. Germline loops: CDR1 LNHDA, CDR2 SQIVND (reference sequence). The length of the CDR3 is 12 residues. With 10 bases clipped from V and 5 bases from J, the junction kept 5 bases outside the gene matches. The CDR3 nucleotides are TGTGCCACTAGACTAGCCCACAATGAGCAGTTCTTC. Its translation is CATRLAHNEQFF.

The genes are TRBV6-6 and TRBJ2-2; 11 bases match TRBD2. The V and J ends lost 4 bases and 6 bases, in that order; junction bases with no gene match: 1. The CDR3 runs to 14 residues. Germline V gene data show CDR1 as MNHNY and CDR2 as SVGAGI (reference sequence). This CDR3 reads CASSLAGGPGELFF. CDR3 DNA: TGTGCCAGCAGTTTAGCGGGAGGGCCCGGGGAGCTGTTTTTT.

This rearrangement joins TRBV7-2 to TRBJ1-5, with TRBD1 as a possible D gene (6 bases). This CDR3 has 15 residues. V lost 3 bases to trimming and J lost 6 bases, with 15 bases between them. Germline V lookup: CDR1 SGHTA, CDR2 FQGNSA. CDR3 in amino acids: CASSFGRGKGQPQHF. CDR3 bases: TGTGCCAGCAGCTTTGGAAGGGGGAAGGGTCAGCCCCAGCATTTT.

V is TRBV19 and J is TRBJ1-5; 10 positions agree with TRBD1. This CDR3 contains 17 residues. Germline CDR1 and CDR2: LNHDA and SQIVND (reference sequence). Unmatched junction bases numbered 8, after V lost 1 base and J lost 5 bases. CDR3 DNA sequence: TGTGCCAGTAGTATAGTCCGGGACAGGGGTTTGGATCAGCCCCAGCATTTT. This codes for CASSIVRDRGLDQPQHF.

This clone was observed once. This chain uses TRBV4-3 with TRBJ1-1; TRBD1 aligns across 9 bases. The germline CDR1 and CDR2 sequences are LGHNA and YSLEER. The V segment lost 4 bases and the J segment 12 bases; nucleotides outside the gene matches: 9. This CDR3 region has 13 residues. CDR3: CASSLTQQGATFF. CDR3 sequence (DNA): TGCGCCAGCAGCCTGACACAACAGGGGGCAACTTTCTTT.

This rearrangement joins TRBV19 to TRBJ1-2; 12 bases fit TRBD1. CDR1 is LNHDA and CDR2 is SQIVND in the germline V gene (reference sequence). Unmatched junction bases numbered 7, after V lost 5 bases and J lost 0 bases. This CDR3 is built from 17 residues. In nucleotides, the CDR3 is TGTGCCAGTAGTCGGGGGACAGGGGGCTTCGCTAACTATGGCTACACCTTC. As protein: CASSRGTGGFANYGYTF.

The chain is built from TRBV6-5 and TRBJ1-5; D not certain. Trimming pared 3 bases from V and 4 bases from J, leaving 7 bases between. This CDR3 has 13 residues. Germline V CDR1 and CDR2: MNHEY, SVGAGI. CDR3 residues: CASSYRENQPQHF. In nucleotides, the CDR3 is TGTGCCAGCAGTTATCGGGAGAATCAGCCCCAGCATTTT.

The chain joins TRBV2 to TRBJ1-4; D remains unclear. The CDR3 runs 15 residues. The V end lost 2 bases, the J end lost 7 bases, and 14 bases lay between the germline ends. Germline values: CDR1 SNHLY, CDR2 FYNNEI. DNA of the CDR3: TGTGCCAGCAGTGAACCTCGGAGGCGGAGTGAAAAACTGTTTTTT. Protein sequence: CASSEPRRRSEKLFF. The variable domain in full, completed from reference TRBV2 and TRBJ1-4, reads EPEVTQTPSHQVTQMGQEVILRCVPISNHLYFYWYRQILGQKVEFLVSFYNNEISEKSEIFDDQFSVERPDGSNFTLKIRSTKLEDSAMYFCASSEPRRRSEKLFFGSGTQLSVL.

This clone was observed a few times. The rearrangement links TRBV18 to TRBJ1-5, with 9 bases matching TRBD1. Germline V lookup: CDR1 KGHSH, CDR2 LQKENI. The V segment lost 11 bases and the J segment 6 bases; nucleotides outside the gene matches: 11. This CDR3 has 14 amino acids. CDR3 sequence: CAGPRQGEGQPQHF. CDR3 DNA sequence: TGTGCCGGACCCAGACAGGGGGAGGGTCAGCCCCAGCATTTT.

The chain couples TRBV28 to TRBJ2-5, with 7 bases matching TRBD1. Germline CDR1 and CDR2: MDHEN and SYDVKM. The CDR3 loop spans 14 amino acids. After removal of 10 bases from V and 3 bases from J, the junction contained 11 bases not matched to a gene. CDR3 amino acids: CAKDSHRGEETQYF. The CDR3 DNA reads TGTGCCAAGGATTCACACAGGGGCGAAGAGACCCAGTACTTC.

The rearrangement uses TRBV28 and TRBJ1-2; weak D call: TRBD1 (5 bases). CDR3 size: 14 residues. CDR1 and CDR2 from the germline V gene are MDHEN and SYDVKM. V was pared by 4 bases and J by 3 bases, with 12 bases between. CDR3 sequence reads: CASSSTERYYGYTF. The CDR3 nucleotides are TGTGCCAGCAGTTCGACAGAGCGATACTATGGCTACACCTTC.

This clone appeared a single time. The chain links TRBV5-4 to TRBJ2-1; tentative D call: TRBD2 (6 bases). The CDR3 has 15 residues. Germline assignment: CDR1 SGHNT and CDR2 YYREEE (reference sequence). V dropped 4 bases and J dropped 0 bases, with 11 bases sitting between them. CDR3 in DNA: TGTGCCAGCAGCGGGGGACTCAACTCCTACAATGAGCAGTTCTTC. This codes for CASSGGLNSYNEQFF.

The V gene is TRBV19, the J gene TRBJ2-7, with 12 bases identical to TRBD1. J lost 5 bases, V lost 4 bases, and 3 bases had no gene match. This CDR3 contains 14 residues. The germline V gene encodes CDR1 LNHDA and CDR2 SQIVND (reference sequence). Written as DNA, the CDR3 is TGTGCCAGTAGTAGGGACAGGGGGCTCCACGAGCAGTACTTC. It is translated as CASSRDRGLHEQYF.

This clone has just one count. The chain is built from TRBV10-2 and TRBJ2-5; the D gene is possibly TRBD2 (5 bases). Germline CDR1 and CDR2: WSHSY and SAAADI. The CDR3 contains 12 residues. Trimming removed 0 bases at V and 14 bases at J, with 13 bases between. The CDR3 DNA sequence: TGCGCCAGCAGTGAGTCTGGAGGATTTTCTTACTTC. It yields the protein CASSESGGFSYF.

A remark on this clone: Other DNA sequences in this specimen translate into the identical CDR3. The V call is TRBV5-1, the J call TRBJ1-5; TRBD1 agrees at 7 bases. The CDR3 has 15 amino acids. The germline V gene has CDR1 SGHRS and CDR2 YFSETQ. V trimming: 0 bases; J trimming: 4 bases; junction bases outside the gene matches: 4. CDR3 in DNA: TGCGCCAGCAGCTTGGGACAGGGTGGAAATCAGCCCCAGCATTTT. Its protein is CASSLGQGGNQPQHF.

The genes are TRBV28 and TRBJ2-7, with D hard to call. The CDR3 runs to 12 residues. Germline CDR1 is MDHEN and CDR2 is SYDVKM. V was cut by 5 bases and J by 4 bases, with 9 bases left in between. CDR3 nucleotide sequence: TGTGCCAGCAGTGGCTCCGGGTACGAGCAGTACTTC. It translates to CASSGSGYEQYF.

The CDR3 here is CASSLRAGGEDTQYF. The CDR3 DNA is TGCGCCAGCAGCCTCAGGGCAGGGGGCGAGGATACGCAGTATTTT. The chain employs TRBV5-1 and TRBJ2-3; 8 bases map to TRBD1. Germline V gene sequence: CDR1 SGHRS, CDR2 YFSETQ. The CDR3 totals 15 residues. V trimming: 4 bases; J trimming: 6 bases; junction bases outside the gene matches: 10.

The genes are TRBV11-2 and TRBJ2-2; 12 positions agree with TRBD2. Losses at the gene ends were 1 base for V and 9 bases for J; bases not matched to a gene: 9. In germline, CDR1 is SGHAT, CDR2 FQNNGV. The CDR3 has 17 residues. This chain's CDR3 is CASSLGVLAGGPRELFF. As DNA, the CDR3 is TGTGCCAGCAGCTTAGGGGTCCTAGCGGGAGGGCCCCGGGAGCTGTTTTTT.

CDR3 sequence reads: CASSSSGRGLQETQYF. The CDR3 DNA reads TGCGCCAGCAGCTCCTCTGGCAGGGGGCTACAAGAGACCCAGTACTTC. V and J are TRBV5-1 and TRBJ2-5, with 8 bases identical to TRBD1. The CDR3 totals 16 residues. After removal of 3 bases from V and 2 bases from J, the junction contained 9 bases not matched to a gene. Germline V gene lookup returns CDR1 SGHRS and CDR2 YFSETQ.

This clone was detected a few times. The rearrangement uses TRBV19 and TRBJ2-7, with TRBD1 matching 7 bases. The trim removed 7 bases at V and 0 bases at J, leaving 9 bases unmatched. Germline V gene sequence: CDR1 LNHDA, CDR2 SQIVND (reference sequence). The CDR3 extends over 15 amino acids. The CDR3 reads CASKRTGTDSYEQYF. The CDR3 nucleotides are TGTGCCAGTAAGAGAACCGGGACAGACTCCTACGAGCAGTACTTC.

V gene TRBV14 combines with J gene TRBJ2-7; no reliable D call. This CDR3 has 12 amino acids. Trimming took off 1 base at V and 7 bases at J, with 8 bases between the two ends. The germline gives CDR1 SGHDN, CDR2 FVKESK. CDR3 amino acids: CASSQGPLEQYF. CDR3 bases: TGTGCCAGCAGCCAAGGCCCCCTAGAGCAGTACTTC.

The CDR3 bases are TGTGCCAGCATTCAAGGCGGGGGGGCGTACGAGCAGTACTTC. Encoded protein: CASIQGGGAYEQYF. The chain has TRBV28 and TRBJ2-7, with 9 bases lining up with TRBD2. After removal of 7 bases from V and 4 bases from J, the junction contained 8 bases not matched to a gene. This CDR3 contains 14 residues. Germline V lookup: CDR1 MDHEN, CDR2 SYDVKM.

The chain recombines TRBV7-9 with TRBJ1-4; 7 nucleotides agree with TRBD1. CDR1 SEHNR and CDR2 FQNEAQ come from the germline V gene (reference sequence). This CDR3 is built from 14 residues. Trimming cost V 2 bases and J 8 bases; bases outside gene matches: 5. CDR3: CASSLQQGNEKLFF. The CDR3 DNA is TGTGCCAGCAGCTTACAACAGGGGAACGAAAAACTGTTTTTT.

The chain combines TRBV7-2 with TRBJ1-1; D possibly corresponds to TRBD1 (6 bases). Germline CDR1 SGHTA, CDR2 FQGNSA. CDR3 length: 12 amino acids. The V end lost 8 bases, the J end lost 4 bases, and 11 bases lay between the germline ends. CDR3 DNA: TGTGCCAGCGGCGGGGGCATCACTGAAGCTTTCTTT. It yields the protein CASGGGITEAFF.

The chain combines TRBV4-1 with TRBJ1-2, with TRBD1 matching over 7 bases. The CDR3 runs to 16 residues. Per the germline V gene, CDR1 is MGHRA and CDR2 is YSYEKL. After removal of 3 bases from V and 2 bases from J, the junction contained 9 bases not matched to a gene. DNA for the CDR3: TGCGCCAGCAGCCAGGAATACCTGGACAGGAACTATGGCTACACCTTC. Translating gives CASSQEYLDRNYGYTF.

This clone was picked up a small number of times. The V gene is TRBV25-1, the J gene TRBJ1-4; 8 bases line up with TRBD1. This CDR3 contains 14 residues. Germline V gene lookup returns CDR1 MGHDK and CDR2 SYGVNS. Germline trimming cut 6 bases from V and 7 bases from J; bases unmatched to any gene: 7. The DNA for the CDR3 is TGTGCCAGCAGCGCGGACAGGGTTTTTGAAAAACTGTTTTTT. This sequence encodes CASSADRVFEKLFF.

CDR3 nucleotides: TGCGCCAGCAGTGACCCGGGGGTAGGAACTGGGAATACGCAGTATTTT. The encoded protein is CASSDPGVGTGNTQYF. The chain joins TRBV10-2 to TRBJ2-3, with a weak D call TRBD2 (6 bases). The CDR3 spans 16 residues. Deletions cut 3 bases from V and 7 bases from J, with 20 bases between. Germline CDR1 and CDR2: WSHSY and SAAADI.

The rearrangement uses TRBV28 and TRBJ2-3; TRBD2 is a possible D gene (5 bases). The CDR3 loop spans 14 amino acids. Trimming pared 8 bases from V and 3 bases from J, leaving 15 bases between. CDR1 is MDHEN, CDR2 SYDVKM, per germline. As DNA, the CDR3 is TGTGCCAGCTCGGCGGCGGGTAGTACAGATACGCAGTATTTT. Translating it yields CASSAAGSTDTQYF.

V usage is TRBV11-2 and J usage is TRBJ1-1, with D unclear. This CDR3 spans 13 amino acids. Trimming left V 5 bases short and J 3 bases short, with 10 bases between. Germline assignment: CDR1 SGHAT and CDR2 FQNNGV. CDR3 nucleotides: TGTGCCAGCAGCATTCGGCGGGACACTGAAGCTTTCTTT. Amino acids: CASSIRRDTEAFF. The full variable domain, in which reference TRBV11-2 and TRBJ1-1 provide the parts outside the CDR3, is EAGVAQSPRYKIIEKRQSVAFWCNPISGHATLYWYQQILGQGPKLLIQFQNNGVVDDSQLPKDRFSAERLKGVDSTLKIQPAKLEDSAVYLCASSIRRDTEAFFGQGTRLTVV.

Here the CDR3 reads CSAKQSEMSYTF. CDR3 in DNA: TGCAGCGCGAAACAATCGGAGATGAGCTACACCTTC. The chain is built from TRBV29-1 and TRBJ1-2; D unresolved. Looked up from germline, CDR1 is SQVTM and CDR2 is ANQGSEA. V dropped 7 bases and J dropped 9 bases, with 18 bases sitting between them. This CDR3 has 12 amino acids.

The V gene is TRBV4-2, the J gene TRBJ2-1, with a tentative D call TRBD2 (6 bases). This CDR3 is 12 amino acids long. The V gene's germline CDR1 is LGHNA and CDR2 YNFKEQ. Trimming removed 0 bases from V and 12 bases from J, with 9 bases in between. The CDR3 sequence is CASSQDFGGQFF. The CDR3, as DNA: TGTGCCAGCAGCCAAGATTTCGGGGGGCAGTTCTTC.